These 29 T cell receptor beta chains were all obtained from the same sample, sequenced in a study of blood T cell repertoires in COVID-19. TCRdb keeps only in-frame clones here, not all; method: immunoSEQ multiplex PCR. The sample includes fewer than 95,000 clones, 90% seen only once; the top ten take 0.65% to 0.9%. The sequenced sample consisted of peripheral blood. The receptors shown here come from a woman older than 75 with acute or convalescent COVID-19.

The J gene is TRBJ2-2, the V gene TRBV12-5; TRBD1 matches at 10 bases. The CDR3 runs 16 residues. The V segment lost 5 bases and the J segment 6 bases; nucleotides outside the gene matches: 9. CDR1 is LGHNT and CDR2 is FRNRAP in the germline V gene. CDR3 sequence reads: CASGPRQGARSGELFF. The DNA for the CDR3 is TGTGCTAGTGGTCCAAGACAGGGGGCTCGCTCCGGGGAGCTGTTTTTT.

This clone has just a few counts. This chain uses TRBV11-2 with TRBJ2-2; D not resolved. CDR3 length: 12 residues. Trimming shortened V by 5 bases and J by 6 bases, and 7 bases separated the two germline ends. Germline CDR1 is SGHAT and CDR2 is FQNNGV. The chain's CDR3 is CASSLGAGELFF. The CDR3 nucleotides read TGTGCCAGCAGCCTTGGAGCCGGGGAGCTGTTTTTT.

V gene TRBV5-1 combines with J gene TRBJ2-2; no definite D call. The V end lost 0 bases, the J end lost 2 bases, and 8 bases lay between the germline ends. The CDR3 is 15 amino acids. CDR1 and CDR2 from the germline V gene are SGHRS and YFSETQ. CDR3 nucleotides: TGCGCCAGCAGCTTGGGAGGCGCTAACACCGGGGAGCTGTTTTTT. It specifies CASSLGGANTGELFF.

Here the CDR3 DNA reads TGCGCCAGCAGCCCGACAGGCCCCTATGGCTACACCTTC. This codes for CASSPTGPYGYTF. This chain links TRBV5-1 with TRBJ1-2; D might be TRBD1 (6 bases). V was shortened by 4 bases and J by 4 bases, with 11 bases between the two germline ends. The CDR3 has 13 residues. The germline gives CDR1 SGHRS, CDR2 YFSETQ.

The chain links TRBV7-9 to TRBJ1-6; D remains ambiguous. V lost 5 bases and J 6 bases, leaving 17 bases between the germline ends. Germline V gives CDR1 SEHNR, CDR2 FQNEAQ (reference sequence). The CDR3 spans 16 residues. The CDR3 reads CASSQTRDFGNSPLHF. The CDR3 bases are TGTGCCAGCAGCCAGACTAGGGATTTTGGTAATTCACCCCTCCACTTT.

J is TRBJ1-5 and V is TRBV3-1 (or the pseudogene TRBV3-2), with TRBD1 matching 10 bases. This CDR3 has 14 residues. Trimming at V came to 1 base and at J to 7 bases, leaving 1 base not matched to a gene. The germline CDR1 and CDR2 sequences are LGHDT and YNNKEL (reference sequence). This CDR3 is CASSQGQGAQPQHF. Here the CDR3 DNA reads TGTGCCAGCAGCCAAGGACAGGGGGCCCAGCCCCAGCATTTT.

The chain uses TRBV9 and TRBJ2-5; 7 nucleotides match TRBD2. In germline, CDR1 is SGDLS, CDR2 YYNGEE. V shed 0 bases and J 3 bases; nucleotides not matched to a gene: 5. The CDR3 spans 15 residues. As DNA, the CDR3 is TGTGCCAGCAGCGTAGCTAGCGGACTAAAAGAGACCCAGTACTTC. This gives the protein CASSVASGLKETQYF.

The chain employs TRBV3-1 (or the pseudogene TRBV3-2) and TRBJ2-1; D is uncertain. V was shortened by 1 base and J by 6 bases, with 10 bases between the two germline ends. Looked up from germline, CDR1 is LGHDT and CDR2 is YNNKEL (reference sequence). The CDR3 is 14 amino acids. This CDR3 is CASSQGYWSNEQFF. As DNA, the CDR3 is TGTGCCAGCAGCCAAGGGTACTGGAGCAATGAGCAGTTCTTC.

This CDR3 reads CASSSTPGRARGGELFF. The DNA for the CDR3 is TGTGCCAGCAGCTCCACCCCAGGGAGGGCTCGCGGCGGGGAGCTGTTTTTT. The chain has TRBV11-3 and TRBJ2-2; 7 nucleotides match TRBD2. From germline, CDR1 is SGHNT and CDR2 YENEEA. V gave up 4 bases and J gave up 7 bases; unmatched junction bases: 15. The CDR3 spans 17 residues.

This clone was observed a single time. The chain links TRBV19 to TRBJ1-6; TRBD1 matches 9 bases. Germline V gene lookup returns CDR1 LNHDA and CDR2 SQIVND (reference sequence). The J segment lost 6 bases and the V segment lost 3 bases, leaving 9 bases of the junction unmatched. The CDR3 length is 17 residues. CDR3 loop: CASSIPGSGQGNSPLHF. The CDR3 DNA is TGTGCCAGTAGTATCCCAGGCTCGGGACAGGGTAATTCACCCCTCCACTTT.

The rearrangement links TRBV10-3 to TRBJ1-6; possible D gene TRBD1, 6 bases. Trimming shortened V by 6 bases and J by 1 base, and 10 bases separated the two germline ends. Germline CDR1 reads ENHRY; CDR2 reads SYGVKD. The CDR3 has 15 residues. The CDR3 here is CAIRETGSYNSPLHF. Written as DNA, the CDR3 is TGTGCCATCAGAGAGACAGGATCCTATAATTCACCCCTCCACTTT.

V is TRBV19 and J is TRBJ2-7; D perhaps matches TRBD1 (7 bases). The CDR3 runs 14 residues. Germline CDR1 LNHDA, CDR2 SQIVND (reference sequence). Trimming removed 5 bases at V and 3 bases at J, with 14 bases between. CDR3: CASSPQGGFYEQYF. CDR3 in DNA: TGTGCCAGTAGTCCCCAGGGGGGATTCTACGAGCAGTACTTC.

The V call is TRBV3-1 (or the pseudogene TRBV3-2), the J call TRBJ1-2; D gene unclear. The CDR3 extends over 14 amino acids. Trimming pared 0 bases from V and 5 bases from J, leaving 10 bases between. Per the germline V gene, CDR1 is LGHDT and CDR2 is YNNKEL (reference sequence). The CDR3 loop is CASSQETMRYGYTF. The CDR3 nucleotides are TGTGCCAGCAGCCAAGAGACCATGCGGTATGGCTACACCTTC.

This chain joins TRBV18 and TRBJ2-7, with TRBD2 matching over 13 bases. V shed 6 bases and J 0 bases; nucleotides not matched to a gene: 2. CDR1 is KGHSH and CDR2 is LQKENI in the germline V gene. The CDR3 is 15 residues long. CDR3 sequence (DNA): TGTGCCAGCTCCAGGACTAGCGGGAGCTCCTACGAGCAGTACTTC. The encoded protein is CASSRTSGSSYEQYF.

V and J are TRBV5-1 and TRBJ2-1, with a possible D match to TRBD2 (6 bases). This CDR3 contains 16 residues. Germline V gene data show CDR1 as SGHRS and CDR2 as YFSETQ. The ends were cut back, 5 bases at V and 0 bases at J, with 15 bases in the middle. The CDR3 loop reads CASRGGPGPSYNEQFF. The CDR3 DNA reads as TGCGCCAGCAGAGGAGGGCCGGGGCCCTCCTACAATGAGCAGTTCTTC.

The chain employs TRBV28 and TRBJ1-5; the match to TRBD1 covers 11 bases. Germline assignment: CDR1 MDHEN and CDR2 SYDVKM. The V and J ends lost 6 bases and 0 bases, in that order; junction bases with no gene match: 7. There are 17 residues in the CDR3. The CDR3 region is CASRGQGVLYSNQPQHF. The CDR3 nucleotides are TGTGCCAGCAGGGGACAGGGGGTGCTATATAGCAATCAGCCCCAGCATTTT.

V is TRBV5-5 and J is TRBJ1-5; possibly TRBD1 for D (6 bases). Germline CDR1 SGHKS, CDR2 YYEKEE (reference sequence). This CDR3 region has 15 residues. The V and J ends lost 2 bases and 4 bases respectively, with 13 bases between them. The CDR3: CASSFTGTRNQPQHF. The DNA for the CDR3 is TGTGCCAGCAGCTTCACCGGGACAAGAAATCAGCCCCAGCATTTT.

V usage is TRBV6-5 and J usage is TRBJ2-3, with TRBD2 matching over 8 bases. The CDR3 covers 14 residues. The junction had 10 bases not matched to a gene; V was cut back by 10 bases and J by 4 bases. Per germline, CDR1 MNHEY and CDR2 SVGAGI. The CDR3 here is CATAGSGSSDTQYF. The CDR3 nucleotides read TGTGCCACCGCCGGAAGCGGGAGTTCAGATACGCAGTATTTT.

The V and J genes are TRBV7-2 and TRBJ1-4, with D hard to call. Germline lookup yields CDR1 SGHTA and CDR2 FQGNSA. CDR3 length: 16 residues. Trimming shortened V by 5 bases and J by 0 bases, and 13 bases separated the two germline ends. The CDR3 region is CASSGSLAATNEKLFF. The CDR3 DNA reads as TGTGCCAGCAGCGGATCCCTAGCCGCAACTAATGAAAAACTGTTTTTT.

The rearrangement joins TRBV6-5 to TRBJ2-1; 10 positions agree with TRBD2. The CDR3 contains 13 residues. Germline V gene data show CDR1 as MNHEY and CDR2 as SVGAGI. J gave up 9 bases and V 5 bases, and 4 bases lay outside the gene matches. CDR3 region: CASSLSGGFEQFF. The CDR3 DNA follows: TGTGCCAGCAGTCTTAGCGGGGGGTTTGAGCAGTTCTTC.

The CDR3 is CASSFSGSHGDTQYF. The CDR3 bases are TGCGCCAGCAGCTTTAGCGGGAGTCATGGAGATACGCAGTATTTT. The J gene is TRBJ2-3, the V gene TRBV5-1, with 9 bases aligning to TRBD2. In germline, CDR1 is SGHRS, CDR2 YFSETQ. V was pared by 2 bases and J by 5 bases, with 6 bases of the junction left unmatched. The length of the CDR3 is 15 residues.

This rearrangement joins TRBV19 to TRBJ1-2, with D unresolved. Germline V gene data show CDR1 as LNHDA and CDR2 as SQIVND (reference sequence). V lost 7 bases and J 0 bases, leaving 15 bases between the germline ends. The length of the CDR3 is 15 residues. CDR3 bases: TGTGCCAGTACCCGAGGGCAGCGAGCTAACTATGGCTACACCTTC. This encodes CASTRGQRANYGYTF.

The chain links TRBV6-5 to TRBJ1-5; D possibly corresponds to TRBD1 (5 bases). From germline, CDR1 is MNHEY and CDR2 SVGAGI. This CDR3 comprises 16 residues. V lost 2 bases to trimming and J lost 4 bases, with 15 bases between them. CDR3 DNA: TGTGCCAGCAGTTACACGGACGAACAGGAAAATCAGCCCCAGCATTTT. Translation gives CASSYTDEQENQPQHF.

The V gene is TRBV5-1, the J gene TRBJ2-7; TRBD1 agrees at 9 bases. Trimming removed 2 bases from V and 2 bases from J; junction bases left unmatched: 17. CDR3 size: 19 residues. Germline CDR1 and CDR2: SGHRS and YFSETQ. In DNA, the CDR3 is TGCGCCAGCAGCTTTTCTACCGGAACCGGGACAGGGAAGACCTACGAGCAGTACTTC. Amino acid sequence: CASSFSTGTGTGKTYEQYF.

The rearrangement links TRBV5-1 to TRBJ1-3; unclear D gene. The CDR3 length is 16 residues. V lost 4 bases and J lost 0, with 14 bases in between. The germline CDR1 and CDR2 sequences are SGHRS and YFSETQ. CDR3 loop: CASSLTTSDSGNTIYF. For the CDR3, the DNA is TGCGCCAGCAGCCTAACGACATCCGACTCTGGAAACACCATATATTTT.

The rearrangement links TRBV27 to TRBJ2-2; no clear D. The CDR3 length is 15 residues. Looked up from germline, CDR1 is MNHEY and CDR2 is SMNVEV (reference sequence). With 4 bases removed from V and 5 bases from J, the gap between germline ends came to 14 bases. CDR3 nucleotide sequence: TGTGCCAGCAGTTCAGTTCCGCCGTTTACCGGGGAGCTGTTTTTT. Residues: CASSSVPPFTGELFF.

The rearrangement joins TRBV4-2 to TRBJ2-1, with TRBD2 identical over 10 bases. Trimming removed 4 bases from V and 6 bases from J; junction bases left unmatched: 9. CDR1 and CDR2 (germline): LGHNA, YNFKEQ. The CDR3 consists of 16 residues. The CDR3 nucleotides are TGTGCCAGCAGCCTGGGAGGGCAGCGGGGGGGCAATGAGCAGTTCTTC. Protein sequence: CASSLGGQRGGNEQFF.

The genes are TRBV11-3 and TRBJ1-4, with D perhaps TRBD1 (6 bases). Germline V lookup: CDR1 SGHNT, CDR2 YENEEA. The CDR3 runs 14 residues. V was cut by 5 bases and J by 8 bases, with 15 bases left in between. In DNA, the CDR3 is TGTGCCAGCAGCCCCTCAGGGGATTCGGAAAAACTGTTTTTT. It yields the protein CASSPSGDSEKLFF.

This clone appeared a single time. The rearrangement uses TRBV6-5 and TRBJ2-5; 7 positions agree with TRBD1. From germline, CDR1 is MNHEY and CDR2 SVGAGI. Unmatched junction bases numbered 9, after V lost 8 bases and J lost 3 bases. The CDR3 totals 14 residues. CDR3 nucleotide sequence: TGTGCCAGCTCATCGGGACAGCTAAAAGAGACCCAGTACTTC. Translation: CASSSGQLKETQYF.